The 23 T cell receptor beta chains given below trace back to one sample, sequenced in a study of shared clonotypes between healthy human individuals. Clones were read by immunoSEQ multiplex PCR, and TCRdb kept only the in-frame ones, dropping some. The data contain 230,000 or so clones, 65% of them seen just once; the ten biggest clones take up roughly 10%. The sequencing input was memory CD4+ T cells sorted from blood. Subset defined: CD45RA-negative fraction. The receptors were sampled from a man aged 25 to 45 in good health.

V is TRBV19 and J is TRBJ1-2, with D perhaps matching TRBD1 (6 bases). Trimming took off 3 bases at V and 4 bases at J, with 15 bases between the two ends. CDR1 is LNHDA and CDR2 is SQIVND in the germline V gene (reference sequence). This CDR3 has 15 residues. For the CDR3, the DNA is TGTGCCAGTAGTATCCATCGACCAGGGGTCTATGGCTACACCTTC. Protein sequence: CASSIHRPGVYGYTF.

The chain joins TRBV19 to TRBJ1-1; D is uncertain. The germline CDR1 and CDR2 sequences are LNHDA and SQIVND (reference sequence). CDR3 length: 11 amino acids. V lost 7 bases and J lost 4, with 7 bases in between. The CDR3 bases are TGTGCCAGTAATCGAGGCACTGAAGCTTTCTTT. Amino acids: CASNRGTEAFF. Supplemented by reference TRBV19 and TRBJ1-1, the full variable domain reads DGGITQSPKYLFRKEGQNVTLSCEQNLNHDAMYWYRQDPGQGLRLIYYSQIVNDFQKGDIAEGYSVSREKKESFPLTVTSAQKNPTAFYLCASNRGTEAFFGQGTRLTVV.

CDR3 coding DNA: TGTGCCAGCAGTGAAAACCAGGGGCGTAGCACAGATACGCAGTATTTT. Its translation: CASSENQGRSTDTQYF. This sequence joins TRBV6-1 and TRBJ2-3; a possible D gene is TRBD1 (6 bases). The germline V and J ends were trimmed by 2 bases and 0 bases, with 12 bases remaining between them. CDR3 length: 16 amino acids. The V gene's germline CDR1 is MNHNS and CDR2 SASEGT.

The genes are TRBV27 and TRBJ2-7; 10 bases agree with TRBD2. CDR1 and CDR2 from the germline V gene are MNHEY and SMNVEV (reference sequence). The CDR3 is 15 residues long. The ends lost 7 bases at V and 3 bases at J; junction bases unmatched: 9. CDR3 loop: CASMASSGGVYEQYF. The CDR3 DNA is TGTGCCAGCATGGCGTCTAGCGGGGGTGTCTACGAGCAGTACTTC.

A few counts support this clone. V gene TRBV2 combines with J gene TRBJ1-4; D is perhaps TRBD1 (6 bases). CDR3 length: 17 residues. Germline values: CDR1 SNHLY, CDR2 FYNNEI. With 4 bases removed from V and 5 bases from J, the gap between germline ends came to 20 bases. CDR3 protein: CASSVAAVVTGNEKLFF. CDR3 DNA sequence: TGTGCCAGCAGTGTTGCGGCGGTCGTAACAGGGAATGAAAAACTGTTTTTT.

This chain joins TRBV7-2 and TRBJ1-2; D is ambiguous. The germline V and J ends were trimmed by 3 bases and 3 bases, with 11 bases remaining between them. In germline, CDR1 is SGHTA, CDR2 FQGNSA. The CDR3 is 14 residues long. CDR3 nucleotide sequence: TGTGCCAGCAGCTTGGCCGACGGTGACTATGGCTACACCTTC. It yields the protein CASSLADGDYGYTF.

This clone occurred once. This chain links TRBV5-1 with TRBJ1-3; D not resolved. This CDR3 has 14 amino acids. V was pared by 6 bases and J by 1 base, with 11 bases between. Germline V gives CDR1 SGHRS, CDR2 YFSETQ. The CDR3 is CASTQGGSGNTIYF. The CDR3 DNA follows: TGCGCCAGCACCCAAGGCGGGTCTGGAAACACCATATATTTT.

Many counts were recorded for this clone. This sequence joins TRBV27 and TRBJ2-7; 11 positions match TRBD1. Germline CDR1 reads MNHEY; CDR2 reads SMNVEV (reference sequence). V shed 6 bases, J shed 4 bases, and the junction held 8 bases outside the gene matches. The CDR3 is 15 residues long. CDR3 in amino acids: CASRVGQGVLYEQYF. CDR3 DNA sequence: TGTGCCAGCAGGGTGGGACAGGGGGTTCTGTACGAGCAGTACTTC.

The chain couples TRBV5-1 to TRBJ2-2; 9 nucleotides match TRBD1. Germline trimming cut 3 bases from V and 0 bases from J; bases unmatched to any gene: 9. Per the germline V gene, CDR1 is SGHRS and CDR2 is YFSETQ. CDR3 length equals 18 residues. The CDR3 is CASSSDPGTGPNTGELFF. CDR3 bases: TGCGCCAGCAGCTCCGACCCCGGGACAGGGCCGAACACCGGGGAGCTGTTTTTT.

The CDR3 sequence is CASYDRTSGRANTGELFF. The DNA for the CDR3 is TGTGCCAGTTACGATCGGACTAGCGGGAGGGCCAACACCGGGGAGCTGTTTTTT. The rearrangement uses TRBV7-8 and TRBJ2-2; 15 bases line up with TRBD2. Losses at the gene ends were 9 bases for V and 2 bases for J; bases not matched to a gene: 10. This CDR3 has 18 amino acids. Per germline, CDR1 SGHVS and CDR2 FQNEAQ.

The chain combines TRBV11-2 with TRBJ1-1; a weak D match, TRBD1 (5 bases). In germline, CDR1 is SGHAT, CDR2 FQNNGV. Trimming took 5 bases from V and 4 from J, leaving 11 bases between them. CDR3 length equals 13 residues. This CDR3 is CASSPTGSTEAFF. Here the CDR3 DNA reads TGTGCCAGCAGCCCCACAGGCAGCACTGAAGCTTTCTTT.

V is TRBV6-4 and J is TRBJ2-1; D ambiguous. Per the germline V gene, CDR1 is MRHNA and CDR2 is SNTAGT. This CDR3 has 13 amino acids. V lost 5 bases, J lost 10 bases, and 15 bases lay in between. The CDR3 region has the DNA TGTGCCAGCAGTCTCGAAACTGGAGCCGAGCAGTTCTTC. This gives the protein CASSLETGAEQFF.

The genes are TRBV5-1 and TRBJ1-2; 9 positions agree with TRBD1. The CDR3 runs to 14 residues. Losses at the gene ends were 3 bases for V and 3 bases for J; bases not matched to a gene: 3. Looked up from germline, CDR1 is SGHRS and CDR2 is YFSETQ. Here the CDR3 DNA reads TGCGCCAGCAGCTCCGGGACAGGGCACTATGGCTACACCTTC. As protein: CASSSGTGHYGYTF.

This clone was seen more than once but under ten times. The gene calls are TRBV18 and TRBJ2-3; a weak D match, TRBD1 (5 bases). V was pared by 4 bases and J by 2 bases, with 7 bases between. CDR1 KGHSH and CDR2 LQKENI come from the germline V gene. The CDR3 length is 13 residues. The CDR3 loop reads CASSRQNTDTQYF. The CDR3 region has the DNA TGTGCCAGCTCACGACAGAACACAGATACGCAGTATTTT.

V is TRBV2 and J is TRBJ2-2; 9 positions agree with TRBD2. The V and J ends lost 6 bases and 4 bases, in that order; junction bases with no gene match: 6. This CDR3 has 15 residues. Germline CDR1 is SNHLY and CDR2 is FYNNEI. The CDR3 spells CASRQGTSPTGELFF. The CDR3 bases are TGTGCCAGCAGACAAGGGACTAGCCCCACCGGGGAGCTGTTTTTT.

V usage is TRBV5-4 and J usage is TRBJ2-2, with 8 bases aligning to TRBD2. This CDR3 region has 17 residues. Germline loops: CDR1 SGHNT, CDR2 YYREEE (reference sequence). The trim removed 3 bases at V and 1 base at J, leaving 8 bases unmatched. The CDR3 here is CASSSVAGSVNTGELFF. CDR3 nucleotide sequence: TGTGCCAGCAGCTCGGTAGCGGGATCGGTGAACACCGGGGAGCTGTTTTTT.

This clone came up many times. The V and J genes are TRBV30 and TRBJ2-7; D not certain. The CDR3 spans 13 residues. V was pared by 5 bases and J by 0 bases, with 11 bases between. Germline V gene sequence: CDR1 GTSNPN, CDR2 SVGIG (reference sequence). The CDR3 DNA is TGTGCCTGGGGACGGAGTTTCTCCTACGAGCAGTACTTC. As protein: CAWGRSFSYEQYF.

The chain has TRBV29-1 and TRBJ1-3; tentatively, D is TRBD1 (6 bases). The CDR3 totals 12 residues. Germline-derived CDR1 and CDR2 are SQVTM and ANQGSEA. The germline V and J ends were trimmed by 4 bases and 3 bases, with 7 bases remaining between them. CDR3 DNA sequence: TGCAGCGTTGGAGGGGGTGGAAACACCATATATTTT. This encodes CSVGGGGNTIYF.

The chain recombines TRBV19 with TRBJ2-7; TRBD1 might be the D (5 bases). The length of the CDR3 is 15 residues. CDR1 LNHDA and CDR2 SQIVND come from the germline V gene (reference sequence). The germline V and J ends were trimmed by 4 bases and 1 base, with 14 bases remaining between them. The DNA of the CDR3 is TGTGCCAGTAGTAGAATCCAGGGTACATCCTACGAGCAGTACTTC. As protein: CASSRIQGTSYEQYF.

The V call is TRBV6-1, the J call TRBJ2-7, with 11 bases aligning to TRBD1. V lost 4 bases and J lost 4; bases outside the gene matches: 6. Germline assignment: CDR1 MNHNS and CDR2 SASEGT. The length of the CDR3 is 15 residues. In DNA, the CDR3 is TGTGCCAGCAGTGTATCTGGACAGGGGGCTTACGAGCAGTACTTC. The encoded protein is CASSVSGQGAYEQYF.

This chain joins TRBV20-1 and TRBJ1-2; the D is unclear. Trimming removed 5 bases at V and 6 bases at J, with 10 bases between. The CDR3 is 11 amino acids. Germline V lookup: CDR1 DFQATT, CDR2 SNEGSKA (reference sequence). This CDR3 reads CSAGQFDGYTF. DNA for the CDR3: TGCAGTGCTGGTCAATTTGATGGCTACACCTTC.

V usage is TRBV28 and J usage is TRBJ2-1; tentatively, D is TRBD1 or TRBD2 (5 bases each). This CDR3 has 15 amino acids. In germline, CDR1 is MDHEN, CDR2 SYDVKM. Trimming pared 4 bases from V and 2 bases from J, leaving 12 bases between. In DNA, the CDR3 is TGTGCCAGCAGTTCGGGGCCTCCCCCCTACAATGAGCAGTTCTTC. It specifies CASSSGPPPYNEQFF. The variable domain in full, completed from reference TRBV28 and TRBJ2-1, reads DVKVTQSSRYLVKRTGEKVFLECVQDMDHENMFWYRQDPGLGLRLIYFSYDVKMKEKGDIPEGYSVSREKKERFSLILESASTNQTSMYLCASSSGPPPYNEQFFGPGTRLTVL.

V is TRBV5-1 and J is TRBJ2-7; 13 bases line up with TRBD2. Trimming at V came to 3 bases and at J to 6 bases, leaving 9 bases not matched to a gene. This CDR3 has 16 residues. Germline CDR1 and CDR2: SGHRS and YFSETQ. The DNA for the CDR3 is TGCGCCAGCAGCTCAGGGACTAGCGGGAAATCTTCCGAGCAGTACTTC. It translates to CASSSGTSGKSSEQYF.